Below are 13 T cell receptor beta chains sequenced from a single sample in a study of blood T cell repertoires in COVID-19. Only in-frame clones appear in the TCRdb table, and some are missing; sequencing was by immunoSEQ multiplex PCR. In the table there are fewer than 200,000 clones, about four fifths of which are singletons. Sequenced input: peripheral blood. The receptors come from a woman aged 55-70 years with COVID-19, enrolled during active disease.

The chain joins TRBV28 to TRBJ2-3; 10 nucleotides agree with TRBD2. The J segment lost 0 bases and the V segment lost 2 bases, leaving 2 bases of the junction unmatched. This CDR3 comprises 16 residues. Germline V CDR1 and CDR2: MDHEN, SYDVKM. DNA for the CDR3: TGTGCCAGCAGTTTAAATAGCGGGGGGAGCACAGATACGCAGTATTTT. Translating it yields CASSLNSGGSTDTQYF.

The V call is TRBV19, the J call TRBJ1-2; D ambiguous. The germline V gene has CDR1 LNHDA and CDR2 SQIVND (reference sequence). Trimming removed 5 bases from V and 5 bases from J, with 12 bases in between. The CDR3 totals 13 residues. DNA of the CDR3: TGTGCCAGTAGTCATGGGCCCGAATATGGCTACACCTTC. Translating it yields CASSHGPEYGYTF.

The V gene is TRBV2, the J gene TRBJ1-2; tentative D call: TRBD1 (5 bases). Looked up from germline, CDR1 is SNHLY and CDR2 is FYNNEI. The V end lost 7 bases, the J end lost 8 bases, and 20 bases lay between the germline ends. This CDR3 spans 14 amino acids. The CDR3 region has the DNA TGTGCCAGCAAATTAGTAGGGGATGTTACGGGCTACACCTTC. Its protein product is CASKLVGDVTGYTF. Full variable domain (remainder filled in from reference TRBV2 and TRBJ1-2): EPEVTQTPSHQVTQMGQEVILRCVPISNHLYFYWYRQILGQKVEFLVSFYNNEISEKSEIFDDQFSVERPDGSNFTLKIRSTKLEDSAMYFCASKLVGDVTGYTFGSGTRLTVV.

The CDR3 reads CASSLDGQGFGYTF. In DNA form, the CDR3 reads TGTGCCAGCAGCTTGGACGGGCAGGGGTTTGGCTACACCTTC. The chain couples TRBV5-6 to TRBJ1-2, with D perhaps matching TRBD1 (6 bases). The CDR3 extends over 14 amino acids. Germline V gene data show CDR1 as SGHDT and CDR2 as YYEEEE. V was shortened by 0 bases and J by 7 bases, with 13 bases between the two germline ends.

The chain combines TRBV9 with TRBJ2-2; TRBD2 might be the D (6 bases). There are 16 residues in the CDR3. The germline V gene encodes CDR1 SGDLS and CDR2 YYNGEE. Trimming stripped 4 bases from V and 4 bases from J, with 17 bases between. The DNA of the CDR3 is TGTGCCAGCAGCCTCCGGGGGTCAGTAAGCACCGGGGAGCTGTTTTTT. This gives the protein CASSLRGSVSTGELFF.

Of note for this clone: One end of the junction fails to match germline, which may point to a read error. The rearrangement uses TRBV7-9 and TRBJ1-6; a weak D match, TRBD1 (5 bases). The CDR3 is made up of 15 amino acids. Germline V gives CDR1 SEHNR, CDR2 FQNEAQ (reference sequence). Written as DNA, the CDR3 is TGTGCCAGCAGCTTAGTGACAGACGTAAATTCGCCCCTCCACTTT. Residues: CASSLVTDVNSPLHF.

The chain carries TRBV9 and TRBJ2-5, with 11 positions matching TRBD1. The germline CDR1 and CDR2 sequences are SGDLS and YYNGEE. The V segment lost 0 bases and the J segment 5 bases; nucleotides outside the gene matches: 6. There are 16 residues in the CDR3. In DNA form, the CDR3 reads TGTGCCAGCAGCGTAGCCCCGGACAGGGGGCGGGAGACCCAGTACTTC. Protein sequence: CASSVAPDRGRETQYF.

The gene calls are TRBV30 and TRBJ2-7, with D possibly matching TRBD1 (6 bases). V was cut by 8 bases and J by 0 bases, with 11 bases left in between. This CDR3 region has 12 residues. The germline V gene has CDR1 GTSNPN and CDR2 SVGIG (reference sequence). CDR3 loop: CAAGQLSYEQYF. Written as DNA, the CDR3 is TGTGCCGCCGGACAGCTCTCCTACGAGCAGTACTTC. Full variable domain (outside the CDR3, taken from reference TRBV30 and TRBJ2-7): SQTIHQWPATLVQPVGSPLSLECTVEGTSNPNLYWYRQAAGRGLQLLFYSVGIGQISSEVPQNLSASRPQDRQFILSSKKLLLSDSGFYLCAAGQLSYEQYFGPGTRLTVT.

J is TRBJ2-1 and V is TRBV9; 9 bases are a match to TRBD1. V lost 0 bases to trimming and J lost 0 bases; unmatched junction nucleotides: 7. Germline CDR1 reads SGDLS; CDR2 reads YYNGEE. The CDR3 is 18 residues long. The CDR3 region is CASSVGYRGPGSYNEQFF. Here the CDR3 DNA reads TGTGCCAGCAGCGTAGGATACAGGGGGCCCGGCTCCTACAATGAGCAGTTCTTC.

The rearrangement joins TRBV2 to TRBJ2-1, with 13 bases that match TRBD2. With 4 bases clipped from V and 9 bases from J, the junction kept 6 bases outside the gene matches. Germline lookup yields CDR1 SNHLY and CDR2 FYNNEI. The CDR3 totals 15 residues. Here the CDR3 DNA reads TGTGCCAGCAGTGCCTGGGGACTAGCGGGACTTGAGCAGTTCTTC. Protein: CASSAWGLAGLEQFF.

This chain uses TRBV11-2 with TRBJ2-7; 7 bases match TRBD1. CDR3 length: 16 residues. The germline V gene encodes CDR1 SGHAT and CDR2 FQNNGV. The junction had 10 bases not matched to a gene; V was cut back by 5 bases and J by 0 bases. The CDR3 loop is CASSHPTGLSSYEQYV. The CDR3 coding sequence is TGTGCCAGCAGCCATCCGACAGGGCTTAGCTCCTACGAGCAGTACGTC.

V usage is TRBV5-1 and J usage is TRBJ1-2; 7 bases are shared with TRBD1. Germline V gene data show CDR1 as SGHRS and CDR2 as YFSETQ. The CDR3 length is 13 residues. V lost 4 bases, J lost 2 bases, and 2 bases stayed unmatched. CDR3 in amino acids: CASSATGNYGYTF. In nucleotides, the CDR3 is TGCGCCAGCAGCGCGACAGGGAACTATGGCTACACCTTC.

This clone was observed once. V gene TRBV28 combines with J gene TRBJ1-3, with 8 nucleotides matching TRBD1. CDR3 size: 13 residues. V lost 3 bases, J lost 8 bases, and 3 bases stayed unmatched. From germline, CDR1 is MDHEN and CDR2 SYDVKM. CDR3 bases: TGTGCCAGCAGTTTGACAGGGGTAGACACCATATATTTT. Translated, it gives CASSLTGVDTIYF.